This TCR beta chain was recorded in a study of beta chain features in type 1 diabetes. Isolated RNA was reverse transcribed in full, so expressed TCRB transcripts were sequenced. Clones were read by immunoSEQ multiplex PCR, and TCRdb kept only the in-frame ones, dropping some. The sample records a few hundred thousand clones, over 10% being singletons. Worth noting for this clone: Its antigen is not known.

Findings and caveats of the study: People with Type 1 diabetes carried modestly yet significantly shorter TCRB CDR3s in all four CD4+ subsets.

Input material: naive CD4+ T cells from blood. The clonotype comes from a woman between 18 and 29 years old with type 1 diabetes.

CDR3 amino acids: CASSLGGASTDTQYF. The CDR3 nucleotides are TGTGCCAGCAGTTTAGGCGGAGCTAGCACAGATACGCAGTATTTT. The chain combines TRBV28 with TRBJ2-3; D is ambiguous. The CDR3 is 15 amino acids. CDR1 and CDR2 from the germline V gene are MDHEN and SYDVKM. Trimming shortened V by 2 bases and J by 0 bases, and 9 bases separated the two germline ends.